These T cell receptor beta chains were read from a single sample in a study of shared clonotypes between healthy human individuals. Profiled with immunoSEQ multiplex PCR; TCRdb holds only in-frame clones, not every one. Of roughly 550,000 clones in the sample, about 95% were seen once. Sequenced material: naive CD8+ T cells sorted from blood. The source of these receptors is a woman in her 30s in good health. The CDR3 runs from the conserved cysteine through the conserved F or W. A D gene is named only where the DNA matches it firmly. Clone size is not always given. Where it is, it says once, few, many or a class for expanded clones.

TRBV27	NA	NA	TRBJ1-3	TGTGCCAGCAAAAACCTACCAAGTGGGGACACCATATATTTT	CASKNLPSGDTIYF
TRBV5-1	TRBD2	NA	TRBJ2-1	TGCGCCAGCAGCATCGCGACTAGCGGGAGAAGTATATGGAATGAGCAGTTCTTC	CASSIATSGRSIWNEQFF
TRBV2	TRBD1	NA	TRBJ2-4	TGTGCCAGCAGCTACACAGGGGGCGCTAAAAACATTCAGTACTTC	CASSYTGGAKNIQYF
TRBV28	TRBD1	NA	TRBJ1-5	TGTGCCAGCAGTTTCGTAAGGCAGGGGGGGAATCAGCCCCAGCATTTT	CASSFVRQGGNQPQHF
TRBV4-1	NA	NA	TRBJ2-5	TGCGCCAGCAGCCCCATTGCAGGCGAGACCCAGTACTTC	CASSPIAGETQYF
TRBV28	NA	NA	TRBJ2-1	TGTGCCAGCAGTGGGACAATTGAGCAGTTCTTC	CASSGTIEQFF
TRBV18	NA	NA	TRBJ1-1	TGTGCCAGCTCATCGACACTCACTGAAGCTTTCTTT	CASSSTLTEAFF
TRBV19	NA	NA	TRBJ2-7	TGTGCCAGTAGTCCCTCGACGGGACCCTACGAGCAGTACTTC	CASSPSTGPYEQYF
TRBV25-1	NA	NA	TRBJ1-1	TGTGCCAGCGCGACCGGTGAAATGAACACTGAAGCTTTCTTT	CASATGEMNTEAFF
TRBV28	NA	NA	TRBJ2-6	TGTGCCAGCAGTTTAGTTGGGGCCAACGTCCTGACTTTC	CASSLVGANVLTF
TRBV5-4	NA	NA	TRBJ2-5	TGTGCCAGCTCCTCGGAAGCGCAAGAGACCCAGTACTTC	CASSSEAQETQYF
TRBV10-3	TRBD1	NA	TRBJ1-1	TGTGCCATCGGGCAGGGGACAGTGGGCACTGAAGCTTTCTTT	CAIGQGTVGTEAFF
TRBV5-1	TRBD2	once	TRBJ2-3	TGCGCCAGCAGCGACCCCGCGGGAGGGCCTACAGATACGCAGTATTTT	CASSDPAGGPTDTQYF
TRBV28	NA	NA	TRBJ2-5	TGTGCCAGCAGAAAAATCCTCTGGCGGGAACAAGAGACCCAGTACTTC	CASRKILWREQETQYF
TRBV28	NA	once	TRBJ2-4	TGTGCCAGCAGTGGGGCGCAAGGAGACCTCATACTAGCCAAAAACATTCAGTACTTC	CASSGAQGDLILAKNIQYF
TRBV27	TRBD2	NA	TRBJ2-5	TGTGCCAGCAGTTCCTGGGGAGGGCGAGAGACCCAGTACTTC	CASSSWGGRETQYF
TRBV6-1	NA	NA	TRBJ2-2	TGTGCCAGCAGTGAAAGTAGTTACACCGGGGAGCTGTTTTTT	CASSESSYTGELFF
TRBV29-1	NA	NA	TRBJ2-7	TGCAGCGTTGTTTTAGCTTATCGGGGGACCTACGAGCAGTACTTC	CSVVLAYRGTYEQYF
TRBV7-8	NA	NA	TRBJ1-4	TGTGCCAGCAGCTTGTGGGGAAATGAAAAACTGTTTTTT	CASSLWGNEKLFF
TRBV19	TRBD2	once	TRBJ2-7	TGTGCCAGTAGCCCGGGGACTAGATACTACGAGCAGTACTTC	CASSPGTRYYEQYF
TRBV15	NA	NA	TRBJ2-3	TGTGCCACCAGCAGAGATATGGCGGAAAGCACAGATACGCAGTATTTT	CATSRDMAESTDTQYF
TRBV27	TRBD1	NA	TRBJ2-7	TGTGCCAGCTTCCACGGGACAGGGCTCGGTGAGCAGTACTTC	CASFHGTGLGEQYF
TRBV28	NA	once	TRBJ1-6	TGTGCCAGCACCCCCGGGCCTTCGAATTCACCCCTCCACTTT	CASTPGPSNSPLHF
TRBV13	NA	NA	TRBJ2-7	TGTGCCAGCAGCTCGACTACCCAGCGGGCCAGCGAGCAGTACTTC	CASSSTTQRASEQYF
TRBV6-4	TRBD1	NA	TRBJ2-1	TGTGCCAGGTCCACGGACAGGGCTTCCTACAATGAGCAGTTCTTC	CARSTDRASYNEQFF
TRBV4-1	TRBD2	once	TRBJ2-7	TGCGCCAGCAGCCAAAGGGCTAGGGAGGGTTCCTACGAGCAGTACTTC	CASSQRAREGSYEQYF
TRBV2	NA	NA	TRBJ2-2	TGTGCCAGCAGTGAAGCGCCACCGGGACCCCAGAACACCGGGGAGCTGTTTTTT	CASSEAPPGPQNTGELFF
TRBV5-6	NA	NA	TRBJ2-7	TGTGCCAGCAGCTTGTCAGGGTACGAGCAGTACTTC	CASSLSGYEQYF
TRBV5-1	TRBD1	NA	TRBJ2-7	TGCGCCAGCAGCTTTCGGCAGGGGGCCTACGAGCAGTACTTC	CASSFRQGAYEQYF
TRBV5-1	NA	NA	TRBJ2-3	TGCGCCAGCAGCTTGGACGGAAATACGCAGTATTTT	CASSLDGNTQYF
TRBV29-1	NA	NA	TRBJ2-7	TGCAGCGTTGAAGAAGGGGGACCCGTCTACGAGCAGTACTTC	CSVEEGGPVYEQYF
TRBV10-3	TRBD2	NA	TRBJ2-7	TGTGCCATCAGTGATGGAGCGGGAGGGAGGCCCTACGAGCAGTACTTC	CAISDGAGGRPYEQYF
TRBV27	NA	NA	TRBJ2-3	TGTGCCAGCAGAGCAAGACTGGGAGGCACAGATACGCAGTATTTT	CASRARLGGTDTQYF
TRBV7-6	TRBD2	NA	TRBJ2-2	TGTGCCAGCAGCCCCTCCCGACTAGCGGGATATGCGAGCACCGGGGAGCTGTTTTTT	CASSPSRLAGYASTGELFF
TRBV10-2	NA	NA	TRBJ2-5	TGCGCCAGCAGTGAGGGGGGGACAGAAGCAAGGGAGACCCAGTACTTC	CASSEGGTEARETQYF
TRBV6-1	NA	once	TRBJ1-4	TGTGCCAGCAACAGAATCAATGAAAAACTGTTTTTT	CASNRINEKLFF
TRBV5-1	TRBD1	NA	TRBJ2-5	TGCGCCAGCAGCAGGGGGACAGAACAAGAGACCCAGTACTTC	CASSRGTEQETQYF
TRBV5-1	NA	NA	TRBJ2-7	TGCGCCAGCAGCTTGGCAAGTTTGCGGACTTTCTCCTACGAGCAGTACTTC	CASSLASLRTFSYEQYF
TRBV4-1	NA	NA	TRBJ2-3	TGCGCCAGCAGCCAAGTCCCCGGGAGCGGGACAGATACGCAGTATTTT	CASSQVPGSGTDTQYF
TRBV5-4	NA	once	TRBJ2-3	TGTGCCAGCAGCTTAAGCACAGATACGCAGTATTTT	CASSLSTDTQYF
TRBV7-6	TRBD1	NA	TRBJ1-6	TGTGCCAGCAGCGCCGGGCAGGGGGCCTCACCCCTCCACTTT	CASSAGQGASPLHF
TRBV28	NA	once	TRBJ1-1	TGTGCCAGCAGTTTTTCCGGACAGACACTTAACACTGAAGCTTTCTTT	CASSFSGQTLNTEAFF
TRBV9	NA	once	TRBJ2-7	TGTGCCAGCAGCTCCTGGACGGGTGAGCAGTACTTC	CASSSWTGEQYF
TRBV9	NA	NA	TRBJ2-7	TGTGCCAGCAGCCAAGATTTAGCTGCCTCCTACGAGCAGTACTTC	CASSQDLAASYEQYF
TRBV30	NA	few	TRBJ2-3	TGTGCCTGGAGTGTAGATACGCAGTATTTT	CAWSVDTQYF
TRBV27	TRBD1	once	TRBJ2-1	TGTGCCACCCTAATGGACAGGGGGAAATACAATGAGCAGTTCTTC	CATLMDRGKYNEQFF
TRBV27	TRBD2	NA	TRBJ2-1	TGTGCCAGCAGTCCCATGACTAGCGGGTACAATGAGCAGTTCTTC	CASSPMTSGYNEQFF
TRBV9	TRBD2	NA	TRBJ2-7	TGTGCCAGCAGTTTGACTAGCGGCTCCTACGAGCAGTACTTC	CASSLTSGSYEQYF
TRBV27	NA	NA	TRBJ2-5	TGTGCCAGCAGTTTCACTAGGAGGGGGTACCAAGAGACCCAGTACTTC	CASSFTRRGYQETQYF
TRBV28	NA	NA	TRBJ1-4	TGTGCCAGCAGTTTTAGGGTAGGCAATGAAAAACTGTTTTTT	CASSFRVGNEKLFF
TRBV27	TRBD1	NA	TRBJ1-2	TGTGCCAGCAGTTTCGGGCAGGGGGCCTATGGCTACACCTTC	CASSFGQGAYGYTF
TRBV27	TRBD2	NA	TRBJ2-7	TGTGCCAGCAGTCAGGGAGCGGGAGGGCCGGGCGAGCAGTACTTC	CASSQGAGGPGEQYF
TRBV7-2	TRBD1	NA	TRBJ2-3	TGTGCCAGCAGCTTAAAACAGGGGGAGTGGATAGATACGCAGTATTTT	CASSLKQGEWIDTQYF
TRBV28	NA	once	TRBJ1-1	TGTGCCAGCAGTTTTATGGGGAGCACTGAAGCTTTCTTT	CASSFMGSTEAFF
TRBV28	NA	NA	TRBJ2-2	TGTGCCAGCAGTTTCGCCGGTGGCGGGTTCACCGGGGAGCTGTTTTTT	CASSFAGGGFTGELFF
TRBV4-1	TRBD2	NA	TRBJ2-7	TGCGCCAGCAGCCAAGCCAGGCTCGGGAGGACCTCCTACGAGCAGTACTTC	CASSQARLGRTSYEQYF
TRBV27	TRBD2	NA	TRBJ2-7	TGTGCCAGCAGTTCACATAACCTAGCGGGAGGGCCGAGGGAGCAGTACTTC	CASSSHNLAGGPREQYF